This TCR beta chain is from a study of response to subunit inactivated influenza vaccine. The germline V gene has CDR1 MNHEY and CDR2 SVGAGI. There are 17 residues in the CDR3. Trimming pared 0 bases from V and 5 bases from J, leaving 17 bases between. MiXCR, applied by TCRdb to the RT-PCR reads, yields one record per CDR3 protein. Of about 780,000 distinct CDR3 sequences listed, 18% are singletons. This sequence was found in a man aged 45-60 years who received an inactivated influenza vaccine. The chain combines TRBV6-5 with TRBJ1-3, with unresolved D. This material consisted of PBMCs from blood, taken more than 4 days after vaccination. In nucleotides, the CDR3 is TGTGCCAGCAGTTACTCCTACCAGGTCGCTGGGCGAAACACCATATATTTT. Translation gives CASSYSYQVAGRNTIYF.